The 27 T cell receptor beta chains in this list originate from one sample, sequenced in a study of blood T cell repertoires in COVID-19. Repertoires were generated with immunoSEQ multiplex PCR, while TCRdb's copy carries only in-frame clones and drops some. The sample records some 300,000 clones, roughly 87% being singletons. Source material: PBMCs or T cells enriched from blood (not recorded which). Source of these receptors: a woman under 40 who had recovered from COVID-19.

The genes are TRBV9 and TRBJ1-2; D is undetermined. The CDR3 has 14 amino acids. With 0 bases removed from V and 4 bases from J, the gap between germline ends came to 10 bases. Germline V gene data show CDR1 as SGDLS and CDR2 as YYNGEE. The CDR3 spells CASSVGKGSYGYTF. The CDR3 DNA is TGTGCCAGCAGCGTAGGGAAAGGGAGCTATGGCTACACCTTC.

V and J are TRBV18 and TRBJ2-6, with TRBD2 matching 7 bases. This CDR3 contains 18 residues. CDR1 and CDR2 from the germline V gene are KGHSH and LQKENI. V lost 2 bases and J lost 0; bases outside the gene matches: 7. In DNA form, the CDR3 reads TGTGCCAGCTCACCAAGTAGGGGAGGGAGCTCTGGGGCCAACGTCCTGACTTTC. This sequence encodes CASSPSRGGSSGANVLTF.

V is TRBV2 and J is TRBJ1-4, with D maybe TRBD1 (5 bases). CDR1 and CDR2 from the germline V gene are SNHLY and FYNNEI. Trimming removed 6 bases from V and 6 bases from J, with 29 bases in between. The CDR3 sequence is 19 residues long. The CDR3 sequence is CASSHQSTAGILLDEKLFF. The CDR3 DNA reads TGTGCCAGCAGCCACCAGTCGACGGCAGGGATCCTATTGGATGAAAAACTGTTTTTT.

The table lists this clone with a count of one. CDR3: CASSLSGIYGYTF. DNA of the CDR3: TGTGCCAGCAGCTTATCGGGGATTTATGGCTACACCTTC. The J gene is TRBJ1-2, the V gene TRBV7-9; D unclear. The CDR3 covers 13 residues. With 2 bases removed from V and 5 bases from J, the gap between germline ends came to 9 bases. Germline V CDR1 and CDR2: SEHNR, FQNEAQ (reference sequence).

The J gene is TRBJ1-2, the V gene TRBV19, with D tentatively TRBD1 (6 bases). Trimming pared 3 bases from V and 2 bases from J, leaving 19 bases between. The germline V gene has CDR1 LNHDA and CDR2 SQIVND (reference sequence). This CDR3 spans 17 amino acids. The CDR3 spells CASSIPLFGQRNYGYTF. In nucleotides, the CDR3 is TGTGCCAGTAGTATCCCCCTATTTGGACAGAGAAACTATGGCTACACCTTC.

The chain couples TRBV5-1 to TRBJ2-1, with TRBD2 identical over 10 bases. Germline values: CDR1 SGHRS, CDR2 YFSETQ. The trim removed 4 bases at V and 9 bases at J, leaving 10 bases unmatched. This CDR3 region has 15 residues. The CDR3 loop reads CASSQTSGGASEQFF. CDR3 bases: TGCGCCAGCAGCCAAACCAGCGGGGGGGCGAGTGAGCAGTTCTTC. Together with reference TRBV5-1 and TRBJ2-1, the CDR3 gives the full variable domain: KAGVTQTPRYLIKTRGQQVTLSCSPISGHRSVSWYQQTPGQGLQFLFEYFSETQRNKGNFPGRFSGRQFSNSRSEMNVSTLELGDSALYLCASSQTSGGASEQFFGPGTRLTVL.

V is TRBV5-4 and J is TRBJ1-2; 10 bases fit TRBD1. CDR3 size: 16 residues. V was clipped by 6 bases and J by 7 bases; unmatched bases: 15. In germline, CDR1 is SGHNT, CDR2 YYREEE (reference sequence). This CDR3 is CASNFLSGTGAFGYTF. The CDR3 region has the DNA TGTGCCAGCAACTTCCTATCCGGGACAGGGGCGTTTGGCTACACCTTC.

The V and J genes are TRBV11-2 and TRBJ1-6, with 7 bases matching TRBD1. Germline CDR1 reads SGHAT; CDR2 reads FQNNGV. This CDR3 comprises 17 residues. The junction had 7 bases not matched to a gene; V was cut back by 5 bases and J by 0 bases. CDR3 region: CASSDRQGSSYNSPLHF. In nucleotides, the CDR3 is TGTGCCAGCAGCGACCGACAGGGTAGCTCCTATAATTCACCCCTCCACTTT.

The CDR3 bases are TGCAGCGCATGGACAGCCACAGATACGCAGTATTTT. This sequence encodes CSAWTATDTQYF. The chain combines TRBV29-1 with TRBJ2-3; TRBD1 might be the D (6 bases). CDR3 length equals 12 residues. Per germline, CDR1 SQVTM and CDR2 ANQGSEA. V lost 7 bases, J lost 2 bases, and 10 bases lay in between.

V usage is TRBV28 and J usage is TRBJ1-5, with D possibly matching TRBD1 (5 bases). The V end was cut by 6 bases, the J end by 2 bases, with 11 bases between. The CDR3 extends over 14 amino acids. Germline V gives CDR1 MDHEN, CDR2 SYDVKM. DNA for the CDR3: TGTGCCAGCAGCCCAGGGCTCGGCAATCAGCCCCAGCATTTT. It encodes CASSPGLGNQPQHF. Supplemented by reference TRBV28 and TRBJ1-5, the full variable domain reads DVKVTQSSRYLVKRTGEKVFLECVQDMDHENMFWYRQDPGLGLRLIYFSYDVKMKEKGDIPEGYSVSREKKERFSLILESASTNQTSMYLCASSPGLGNQPQHFGDGTRLSIL.

V usage is TRBV5-1 and J usage is TRBJ2-1; the D gene is possibly TRBD1 (5 bases). The CDR3 covers 16 residues. The germline V gene has CDR1 SGHRS and CDR2 YFSETQ. V shed 4 bases and J shed 7 bases, with 21 bases lying between them. The CDR3 loop reads CASSLHTTGSRNEQFF. The DNA of the CDR3 is TGCGCCAGCAGCCTCCACACCACAGGAAGTCGGAATGAGCAGTTCTTC.

V usage is TRBV19 and J usage is TRBJ1-1, with 10 nucleotides matching TRBD1. Germline loops: CDR1 LNHDA, CDR2 SQIVND (reference sequence). The CDR3 is 14 residues long. The junction had 6 bases not matched to a gene; V was cut back by 7 bases and J by 4 bases. The CDR3: CASTRTGGVTEAFF. The CDR3 bases are TGTGCCAGTACCCGGACAGGGGGAGTCACTGAAGCTTTCTTT.

In this sample, this clone turned up once. V gene TRBV7-5 combines with J gene TRBJ2-1; the table names TRBD2, a call not compared with the DNA. TRBV7-5 is annotated as a pseudogene. The CDR3 sequence is 17 residues long. The DNA of the CDR3 is TGTGCCAGAAGCTTAGATCGAGCGGGGCGGATTACAATGCAGCAGTTCTTC. Translated, it gives CARSLDRAGRITMQQFF.

V usage is TRBV4-1 and J usage is TRBJ2-3; D is undetermined. This CDR3 contains 15 residues. Trimming took off 3 bases at V and 0 bases at J, with 10 bases between the two ends. Germline assignment: CDR1 MGHRA and CDR2 YSYEKL. The CDR3 DNA is TGCGCCAGCAGCCACAGTTCCTCTAGCACAGATACGCAGTATTTT. Amino acid sequence: CASSHSSSSTDTQYF.

The chain recombines TRBV3-1 (or the pseudogene TRBV3-2) with TRBJ1-5; TRBD1 matches at 8 bases. V shed 3 bases, J shed 6 bases, and the junction held 4 bases outside the gene matches. CDR3 length equals 14 residues. Germline V CDR1 and CDR2: LGHDT, YNNKEL (reference sequence). The CDR3 is CASSQGTGVQPQHF. The CDR3 DNA reads TGTGCCAGCAGCCAGGGGACAGGAGTTCAGCCCCAGCATTTT.

The chain is built from TRBV13 and TRBJ2-5; TRBD1 aligns across 9 bases. The CDR3 consists of 15 residues. Losses at the gene ends were 5 bases for V and 0 bases for J; bases not matched to a gene: 4. Germline CDR1 reads PRHDT; CDR2 reads FYEKMQ (reference sequence). For the CDR3, the DNA is TGTGCCAGCAGCCCCCGGGACAGGGACCAAGAGACCCAGTACTTC. Its protein is CASSPRDRDQETQYF.

V and J are TRBV6-4 and TRBJ1-3, with no clear D. Trimming left V 0 bases short and J 2 bases short, with 11 bases between. Per germline, CDR1 MRHNA and CDR2 SNTAGT. The CDR3 is 16 amino acids. The DNA of the CDR3 is TGTGCCAGCAGTGACTCGGCGGAACTGGCTGGAAACACCATATATTTT. Its protein product is CASSDSAELAGNTIYF.

The rearrangement joins TRBV27 to TRBJ1-2; 9 nucleotides match TRBD1. CDR1 is MNHEY and CDR2 is SMNVEV in the germline V gene (reference sequence). V gave up 6 bases and J gave up 6 bases; unmatched junction bases: 8. The CDR3 sequence is 14 residues long. The CDR3 DNA reads TGTGCCAGCAGCAGCTCACAGGGGGCTGATGGCTACACCTTC. Translating gives CASSSSQGADGYTF.

The genes are TRBV19 and TRBJ2-1, with TRBD2 identical over 8 bases. Per germline, CDR1 LNHDA and CDR2 SQIVND (reference sequence). There are 15 residues in the CDR3. V was clipped by 6 bases and J by 3 bases; unmatched bases: 7. CDR3 DNA sequence: TGTGCCAGTAGGGGCGCGGGGGGCCTCTACAATGAGCAGTTCTTC. Its protein product is CASRGAGGLYNEQFF.

The chain uses TRBV7-2 and TRBJ2-4; 10 bases are a match to TRBD2. The germline CDR1 and CDR2 sequences are SGHTA and FQGNSA. This CDR3 is 13 amino acids long. J lost 9 bases, V lost 6 bases, and 5 bases had no gene match. The CDR3 DNA is TGTGCCAGCAGACCCACTAGCGGGATCATTCAGTACTTC. Translating it yields CASRPTSGIIQYF.

The V and J genes are TRBV30 and TRBJ2-5, with D perhaps TRBD1 (6 bases). The CDR3 sequence is 12 residues long. Germline CDR1 is GTSNPN and CDR2 is SVGIG (reference sequence). V was shortened by 5 bases and J by 1 base, with 8 bases between the two germline ends. As DNA, the CDR3 is TGTGCCTGGGAGACAGGCCAAGAGACCCAGTACTTC. Its protein product is CAWETGQETQYF.

The chain combines TRBV5-6 with TRBJ2-7; perhaps TRBD2 as D (7 bases). V shed 3 bases and J shed 6 bases, with 13 bases lying between them. Germline assignment: CDR1 SGHDT and CDR2 YYEEEE. The CDR3 runs 13 residues. CDR3 protein: CASSSGLGGEQYF. CDR3 coding DNA: TGTGCCAGCAGCTCCGGACTAGGGGGCGAGCAGTACTTC. Filled out from reference TRBV5-6 and TRBJ2-7, the complete variable domain reads DAGVTQSPTHLIKTRGQQVTLRCSPKSGHDTVSWYQQALGQGPQFIFQYYEEEERQRGNFPDRFSGHQFPNYSSELNVNALLLGDSALYLCASSSGLGGEQYFGPGTRLTVT.

The chain has TRBV11-3 and TRBJ2-3, with TRBD2 as a possible D gene (6 bases). CDR1 and CDR2 (germline): SGHNT, YENEEA. The CDR3 covers 16 residues. The germline V and J ends were trimmed by 2 bases and 0 bases, with 12 bases remaining between them. The CDR3 protein is CASSLNWGESTDTQYF. CDR3 DNA sequence: TGTGCCAGCAGCTTAAATTGGGGGGAGAGCACAGATACGCAGTATTTT.

This chain joins TRBV24-1 and TRBJ2-2; the match to TRBD1 covers 8 bases. The CDR3 is made up of 15 amino acids. Trimming removed 2 bases from V and 7 bases from J; junction bases left unmatched: 5. CDR1 is KGHDR, CDR2 SFDVKD, per germline. CDR3 DNA: TGTGCCACCAGTGATTGGACAGGGACGTTCGGGGAGCTGTTTTTT. Protein: CATSDWTGTFGELFF.

This rearrangement joins TRBV30 to TRBJ2-5, with 10 bases that match TRBD2. The length of the CDR3 is 15 residues. The germline V gene has CDR1 GTSNPN and CDR2 SVGIG (reference sequence). CDR3 DNA: TGTGCTCAGAGCGGGGGGGGTCACCCACAAGAGACCCAGTACTTC. Protein: CAQSGGGHPQETQYF.

This clone was detected only once. The junction departs from the called germline gene at one end, perhaps through a read error. This chain uses TRBV19 with TRBJ2-2; D is uncertain. CDR1 and CDR2 from the germline V gene are LNHDA and SQIVND (reference sequence). There are 13 residues in the CDR3. CDR3 nucleotides: TGTGCCAGTGGTATAGAGAGCACCGGGGAGCTGTTTTTT. Translation: CASGIESTGELFF. The whole variable domain, filled in from reference TRBV19 and TRBJ2-2, reads DGGITQSPKYLFRKEGQNVTLSCEQNLNHDAMYWYRQDPGQGLRLIYYSQIVNDFQKGDIAEGYSVSREKKESFPLTVTSAQKNPTAFYLCASGIESTGELFFGEGSRLTVL.

This clone was recorded only once. The V call is TRBV11-1, the J call TRBJ1-5; D uncertain. Germline assignment: CDR1 SGHAT and CDR2 FQDESV (reference sequence). The CDR3 has 13 residues. V lost 1 base and J 7 bases, leaving 8 bases between the germline ends. The CDR3 nucleotides are TGTGCCAGCAGCTTAGGGGGAGGGCAGCCCCAGCATTTT. Encoded protein: CASSLGGGQPQHF.